The entry that follows covers one T cell receptor beta chain sequence. The target of this receptor is not known. Base quality data are lacking; no much larger clone is found one base away. Other DNA sequences in this sample translate to the same CDR3. The CDR3 runs 14 residues from the cysteine to the phenylalanine. This entry keeps only the CDR3 DNA: 42 bases, framed from base 1. CDR1 and CDR2 are drawn from the germline V gene: SNHLY, FYNNEI. Trimming takes 6 bases from V and 0 bases from J, and the germline ends sit 12 bases apart. Using the deep immunoSEQ assay, multiplex PCR amplified TCR CDR3 regions from genomic DNA. For each cell subset, the extracted genomic DNA was distributed evenly across all wells of several immunoSEQ 96-well plates, and each plate served as one replicate. For sorted subsets, each replicate PCR was loaded with about 0.2 ug genomic DNA, equivalent to some 31,000 T cell genomes. Purified libraries were measured with a Qubit 3.0 fluorometer, size-checked on a Bioanalyzer 2100, and measured again with the KAPA Library Quantification kit. A separate single-read 150-cycle Illumina NextSeq 550 flow cell was used to sequence each immunoSEQ 96-well plate. From the authors' description of their analysis: Because the immunoSEQ output included only junctional sequences and no quality scores, the filtering could not be the same as the filtering used for full-length reads. To assign V/J genes and CDR3, sequences were annotated against IMGT germline references using PyIR, a Python wrapper for IgBLAST v1.9. Any read was removed if the V/J assignment was weak (E-value above 1e-6), the CDR3 was missing, or the read contained stop codons, out-of-frame junctions, or ambiguous translated residues. V3J clonotypes were defined as sequences sharing the same inferred V gene, J gene, and CDR3 amino acid sequence. To compute the percentage overlap between repertoires, the number of shared unique clonotypes was divided by the size of the smaller repertoire. RTK rarefaction, the Chao1 estimator, and Recon v2.1 estimates of unobserved clonotypes were used to assess repertoire richness. OLGA was used to compute generation probabilities for all TCRbeta clonotypes that the gDNA method yielded from a handful of donors. Entries here come from immuneACCESS through TCRdb and include only in-frame sequences with V and J called. Some clones fail to appear in such tables; in the studies checked, an unresolved V gene covers under half of the shortfall, and the cause of the remainder is unknown. That table is the source of V, J and clone size, and D and trimming were worked out from the DNA. This sample comprises around 2,000,000 clones, about 95% of them detected only once. Less than 1.5% of the sample lies in the top ten.

This entry is derived from a study of shared clonotypes between healthy human individuals (dated by TCRdb to 2019 to 2021). About the study as a whole: The cohort included a few men and two women between 18 and 49 years of age. For each donor, CD4 naive and CD4 memory were each given three plates, CD8 naive was given two plates, and CD8 memory was given one plate. Blood TCR repertoires of five healthy adults were deeply sequenced to estimate repertoire size and the extent of clonotype sharing between individuals. To increase sequencing depth and limit assay-specific biases, different laboratories used diverse techniques to prepare libraries and sequence TCR repertoires. Between about 0.8 and 9.5 billion PBMCs per donor were obtained by leukapheresis.

Overall study results and their limits: Sampling was restricted to blood, and TCR repertoires in tissue are likely to differ from TCR repertoires in blood. Larger estimated clonotype richness was generally found for naive subsets than for memory subsets. The genetic and exposure-history diversity represented was limited by the small number of donors. Pairwise subsampling led to the expectation that sequencing depth would affect the degree of clonotype sharing among donors. Sharing across a few donors was observed for roughly 5% of naive CD4, 3% to 4% of naive CD8, over 2% of memory CD4, and 0.4% of memory CD8 clonotypes. Incomplete sequencing was indicated by rarefaction of sorted-subset datasets, despite the large sequencing depth. Clonotypes shared by all four sorted-subset donors showed higher generation probabilities than non-shared clonotypes.

CD8 naive samples were obtained by positive selection for CCR7 among CD45RO-negative cells, yielding a CD45RA+CCR7+ population from which TemRA cells were excluded. The donors were healthy, HIV-negative adults who had no recently reported acute infections or vaccinations. Every donor was a Caucasian adult residing in Nashville, Tennessee, USA. Blood was collected by leukapheresis, and PBMCs were isolated by Ficoll-Histopaque density gradient centrifugation and then cryopreserved in liquid nitrogen vapor phase. Analytical flow cytometry was used to check the purity and quantity of every magnetically sorted T cell population. Genomic DNA was isolated from every sorted fraction and measured by UV absorbance on a Nanodrop 2000c.

The source material was naive CD8+ T cells sorted from blood. Explained via the paper, the cell subset or site label denotes: CD45RA+CCR7+. This receptor was obtained from a man aged 18 to 35 in good health. The sequence links TRBV2 to TRBJ2-7; the D gene is perhaps TRBD1 or TRBD2, each of them matching over 6 bases. The DNA is as follows: TGTGCCAGCAGCGAGGGGGGAAGCTCCTACGAGCAGTACTTC. It translates as CASSEGGSSYEQYF.